The present entry profiles one TCR beta chain with its context. The data are from a study of blood T cell repertoires in COVID-19. Trimming left V 4 bases short and J 6 bases short, with 9 bases between. CDR3 size: 13 residues. Germline lookup yields CDR1 LNHDA and CDR2 SQIVND (reference sequence). In the authors' methods: Reference gene primer amplification gave nucleated cell count estimates. Sequenced by immunoSEQ multiplex PCR; TCRdb stores in-frame clones only, minus some. The V and J calls and the clone size are those of that table, but D and trimming were determined from the DNA. The sample holds some 320,000 clones, roughly 85% seen once.

This sequence originates from a human donor in a cohort sampled during active COVID-19. Sequencing was done on a sample of peripheral blood. The V call is TRBV19, the J call TRBJ2-2; D gene unclear. In DNA form, the CDR3 reads TGTGCCAGTAGTACCTCACAACCCGGGGAGCTGTTTTTT. Encoded protein: CASSTSQPGELFF.